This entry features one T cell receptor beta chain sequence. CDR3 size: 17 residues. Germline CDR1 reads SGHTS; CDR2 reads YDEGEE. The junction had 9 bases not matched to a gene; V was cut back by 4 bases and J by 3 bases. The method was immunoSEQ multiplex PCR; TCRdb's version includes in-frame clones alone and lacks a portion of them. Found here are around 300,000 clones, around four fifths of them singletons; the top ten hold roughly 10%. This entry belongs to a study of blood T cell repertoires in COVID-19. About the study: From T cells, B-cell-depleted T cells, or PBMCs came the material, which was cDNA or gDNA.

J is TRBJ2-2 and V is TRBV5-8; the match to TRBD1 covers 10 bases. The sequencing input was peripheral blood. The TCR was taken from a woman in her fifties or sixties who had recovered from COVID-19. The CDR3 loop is CASSRWGQGMDTGELFF. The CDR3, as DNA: TGTGCCAGCAGCCGTTGGGGACAGGGGATGGACACCGGGGAGCTGTTTTTT.